A single sample gave rise to the 17 T cell receptor beta chains below, sequenced in a study of blood T cell repertoires in COVID-19. This table comes from immunoSEQ multiplex PCR, and its TCRdb copy is limited to in-frame clones, with some not included. The data show 470,000 or so clones, nearly 90% seen once. Sequenced input: PBMCs or T cells enriched from blood (not recorded which). The receptors were sampled from a woman between 18 and 29 years old with acute COVID-19.

The chain combines TRBV6-5 with TRBJ2-7; D possibly corresponds to TRBD2 (6 bases). The CDR3 is made up of 16 amino acids. Germline lookup yields CDR1 MNHEY and CDR2 SVGAGI. Trimming stripped 2 bases from V and 2 bases from J, with 16 bases between. CDR3 DNA sequence: TGTGCCAGCAGTTACCGGGGGAGTGGAGGTACCTACGAGCAGTACTTC. Encoded protein: CASSYRGSGGTYEQYF.

The chain joins TRBV14 to TRBJ2-7, with TRBD1 identical over 8 bases. V lost 4 bases to trimming and J lost 5 bases; unmatched junction nucleotides: 16. The CDR3 runs 17 residues. Germline V gene lookup returns CDR1 SGHDN and CDR2 FVKESK. The CDR3 DNA reads TGTGCCAGCAGCCTATCCGGGACAGGAGGGAGGCTTAACGAGCAGTACTTC. Translated: CASSLSGTGGRLNEQYF. Combining the CDR3 with reference TRBV14 and TRBJ2-7 gives the whole variable domain EAGVTQFPSHSVIEKGQTVTLRCDPISGHDNLYWYRRVMGKEIKFLLHFVKESKQDESGMPNNRFLAERTGGTYSTLKVQPAELEDSGVYFCASSLSGTGGRLNEQYFGPGTRLTVT.

The chain uses TRBV7-9 and TRBJ1-1, with TRBD1 matching 7 bases. Germline V gene sequence: CDR1 SEHNR, CDR2 FQNEAQ (reference sequence). Trimming removed 3 bases from V and 5 bases from J; junction bases left unmatched: 9. This CDR3 is 15 amino acids long. CDR3 amino acids: CASSFPRGKETEAFF. CDR3 in DNA: TGTGCCAGCAGCTTCCCCAGGGGGAAGGAAACTGAAGCTTTCTTT.

V and J are TRBV30 and TRBJ2-5; 10 bases are shared with TRBD2. From germline, CDR1 is GTSNPN and CDR2 SVGIG (reference sequence). This CDR3 region has 14 residues. V lost 1 base and J lost 3; bases outside the gene matches: 2. CDR3 amino acids: CAWSERGGKETQYF. The DNA of the CDR3 is TGTGCCTGGAGTGAGCGGGGGGGAAAAGAGACCCAGTACTTC.

CDR3: CASSASSGGGNEQFF. Written as DNA, the CDR3 is TGTGCCAGCAGCGCTTCTAGCGGGGGAGGAAATGAGCAGTTCTTC. V usage is TRBV11-2 and J usage is TRBJ2-1; TRBD2 matches at 10 bases. The CDR3 spans 15 residues. V dropped 5 bases and J dropped 7; count of bases not matched to a gene: 8. Germline assignment: CDR1 SGHAT and CDR2 FQNNGV.

The chain recombines TRBV5-4 with TRBJ2-3; 11 bases match TRBD2. V dropped 4 bases and J dropped 3; count of bases not matched to a gene: 4. The CDR3 runs 15 residues. Per germline, CDR1 SGHNT and CDR2 YYREEE (reference sequence). CDR3 sequence reads: CASSPTSGRTDTQYF. As DNA, the CDR3 is TGTGCCAGCAGCCCCACTAGCGGGAGAACAGATACGCAGTATTTT.

The V gene is TRBV10-1, the J gene TRBJ2-3, with 9 bases lining up with TRBD2. Germline V gene lookup returns CDR1 WNHNN and CDR2 SYGVQD (reference sequence). V lost 4 bases, J lost 4 bases, and 3 bases stayed unmatched. The CDR3 has 14 residues. The DNA for the CDR3 is TGCGCCAGCAGTGCGAGCGGGGGGCCAGATACGCAGTATTTT. Translated, it gives CASSASGGPDTQYF.

CDR3 protein: CASSQDGTEHEAFF. The CDR3 nucleotides read TGTGCCAGCAGCCAAGATGGGACAGAGCATGAAGCTTTCTTT. The chain combines TRBV14 with TRBJ1-1; TRBD1 agrees at 7 bases. The junction had 5 bases not matched to a gene; V was cut back by 0 bases and J by 7 bases. This CDR3 region has 14 residues. Germline V CDR1 and CDR2: SGHDN, FVKESK.

V usage is TRBV6-5 and J usage is TRBJ1-1, with D perhaps TRBD1 (5 bases). Germline V gene data show CDR1 as MNHEY and CDR2 as SVGAGI. Trimming shortened V by 0 bases and J by 0 bases, and 8 bases separated the two germline ends. The CDR3 loop spans 15 amino acids. The CDR3 loop is CASSYSTEMNTEAFF. In DNA form, the CDR3 reads TGTGCCAGCAGTTACTCGACAGAGATGAACACTGAAGCTTTCTTT.

The chain recombines TRBV19 with TRBJ2-7, with D unclear. CDR1 is LNHDA and CDR2 is SQIVND in the germline V gene (reference sequence). V was shortened by 1 base and J by 7 bases, with 11 bases between the two germline ends. The CDR3 consists of 13 residues. The CDR3 bases are TGTGCCAGTAGTATAGCCAGAGGAGAGGAGCAGTACTTC. It yields the protein CASSIARGEEQYF. The whole variable domain, filled in from reference TRBV19 and TRBJ2-7, reads DGGITQSPKYLFRKEGQNVTLSCEQNLNHDAMYWYRQDPGQGLRLIYYSQIVNDFQKGDIAEGYSVSREKKESFPLTVTSAQKNPTAFYLCASSIARGEEQYFGPGTRLTVT.

V usage is TRBV6-2 or TRBV6-3 and J usage is TRBJ2-1; possible D gene TRBD2, 7 bases. Trimming took 5 bases from V and 4 from J, leaving 15 bases between them. Germline CDR1 reads MNHEY; CDR2 reads SVGEGT. There are 15 residues in the CDR3. The CDR3 region has the DNA TGTGCCAGCAGTGCTAGCGGAAGGGGGTACAATGAGCAGTTCTTC. The encoded protein is CASSASGRGYNEQFF.

Only one count was recorded for this clone. The chain employs TRBV10-3 and TRBJ1-1; 7 bases align to TRBD1. The CDR3 is made up of 14 amino acids. Germline V CDR1 and CDR2: ENHRY, SYGVKD. V shed 3 bases, J shed 3 bases, and the junction held 4 bases outside the gene matches. CDR3 sequence (DNA): TGTGCCATCAGTGATAATGGACAGGACACTGAAGCTTTCTTT. This codes for CAISDNGQDTEAFF.

J is TRBJ2-1 and V is TRBV3-1 (or the pseudogene TRBV3-2); no firm D call. CDR3 length: 11 residues. The ends were cut back, 1 base at V and 12 bases at J, with 7 bases in the middle. Germline CDR1 reads LGHDT; CDR2 reads YNNKEL (reference sequence). The CDR3: CASSQGSGQFF. In nucleotides, the CDR3 is TGTGCCAGCAGCCAAGGTTCAGGGCAGTTCTTC.

In this sample, this clone turned up a few times. The V call is TRBV6-5, the J call TRBJ2-7; TRBD2 is a possible D gene (5 bases). The V and J ends lost 7 bases and 5 bases respectively, with 12 bases between them. Looked up from germline, CDR1 is MNHEY and CDR2 is SVGAGI. CDR3 size: 12 residues. In DNA form, the CDR3 reads TGTGCCAGCACGGGCGGGTTAAACGAGCAGTACTTC. This codes for CASTGGLNEQYF.

The chain employs TRBV10-2 and TRBJ2-7; 7 bases are shared with TRBD1. With 4 bases clipped from V and 4 bases from J, the junction kept 7 bases outside the gene matches. Germline lookup yields CDR1 WSHSY and CDR2 SAAADI. The CDR3 spans 14 residues. Here the CDR3 DNA reads TGCGCCAGCAGTGGCAGGGACAGAGGGTACGAGCAGTACTTC. Its protein product is CASSGRDRGYEQYF.

V usage is TRBV10-2 and J usage is TRBJ1-3; 7 positions match TRBD1. Germline V gene data show CDR1 as WSHSY and CDR2 as SAAADI. The V and J ends lost 8 bases and 4 bases, in that order; junction bases with no gene match: 8. The CDR3 covers 14 residues. CDR3 bases: TGCGCCAGCCTTATGCCGGGACAGGGAAACACCATATATTTT. This codes for CASLMPGQGNTIYF.

This chain joins TRBV5-4 and TRBJ1-1, with 9 nucleotides matching TRBD1. Per the germline V gene, CDR1 is SGHNT and CDR2 is YYREEE (reference sequence). The CDR3 is 14 amino acids. J gave up 7 bases and V 5 bases, and 9 bases lay outside the gene matches. The chain's CDR3 is CASRPGTGRIEAFF. The CDR3 region has the DNA TGTGCCAGCAGACCCGGGACAGGGAGGATTGAAGCTTTCTTT.